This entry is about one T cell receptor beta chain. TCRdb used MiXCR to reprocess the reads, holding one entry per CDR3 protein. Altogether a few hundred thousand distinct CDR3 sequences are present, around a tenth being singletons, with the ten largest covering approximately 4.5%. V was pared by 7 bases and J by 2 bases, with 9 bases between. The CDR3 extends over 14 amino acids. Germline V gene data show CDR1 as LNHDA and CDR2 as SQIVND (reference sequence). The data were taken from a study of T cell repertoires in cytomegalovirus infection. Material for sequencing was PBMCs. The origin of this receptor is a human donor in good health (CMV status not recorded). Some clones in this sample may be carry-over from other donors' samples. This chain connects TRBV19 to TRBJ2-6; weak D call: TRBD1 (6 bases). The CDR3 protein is CASKEGAGANVLTF. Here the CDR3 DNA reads TGTGCCAGTAAAGAGGGGGCTGGGGCCAACGTCCTGACTTTC.